What follows are 23 T cell receptor beta chains derived from one specimen sequenced in a study of early stage breast cancer tumors. Assay used: immunoSEQ multiplex PCR; TCRdb lists only in-frame clones, some missing. This sample carries 25,000 to 35,000 clones, roughly 81% of them seen once, and the ten largest clones take 10%. Specimen: breast tumor tissue. These receptors all come from a person aged 25-39 years with breast cancer.

V gene TRBV30 combines with J gene TRBJ1-4; TRBD1 might be the D (6 bases). Trimming left V 8 bases short and J 8 bases short, with 21 bases between. CDR1 and CDR2 from the germline V gene are GTSNPN and SVGIG (reference sequence). CDR3 size: 14 residues. CDR3 nucleotide sequence: TGTGCCCATAGTACCGGGACAAGCGGGGAAAAACTGTTTTTT. It yields the protein CAHSTGTSGEKLFF.

This chain links TRBV2 with TRBJ1-6; D ambiguous. V was shortened by 7 bases and J by 0 bases, with 10 bases between the two germline ends. Germline V gene lookup returns CDR1 SNHLY and CDR2 FYNNEI. The CDR3 loop spans 15 amino acids. The CDR3 coding sequence is TGTGCCAGCATCGCCTTAAGCTCCTATAATTCACCCCTCCACTTT. Its translation is CASIALSSYNSPLHF.

This clone was counted a few times. The chain employs TRBV6-1 and TRBJ1-2; D may be TRBD1 (5 bases). Germline-derived CDR1 and CDR2 are MNHNS and SASEGT. The CDR3 has 13 residues. The ends were cut back, 6 bases at V and 2 bases at J, with 10 bases in the middle. In DNA form, the CDR3 reads TGTGCCAGCAGGGGGGACGGGAACTATGGCTACACCTTC. Translated, it gives CASRGDGNYGYTF.

The chain has TRBV30 and TRBJ2-5, with no clear D. The V gene lost 4 bases and the J gene lost 4 bases, with 13 bases spanning the gap. The CDR3 totals 13 residues. CDR1 GTSNPN and CDR2 SVGIG come from the germline V gene (reference sequence). The CDR3 bases are TGTGCCTGGATTGAAGGGATGGGAGAGACCCAGTACTTC. Translating gives CAWIEGMGETQYF.

This rearrangement joins TRBV4-1 to TRBJ2-2, with TRBD2 identical over 16 bases. This CDR3 has 19 residues. Germline values: CDR1 MGHRA, CDR2 YSYEKL. V trimming: 2 bases; J trimming: 4 bases; junction bases outside the gene matches: 7. CDR3 nucleotides: TGCGCCAGCAGCCAACCGGGACTAGCGGGAGGGACAATCACCGGGGAGCTGTTTTTT. Translated, it gives CASSQPGLAGGTITGELFF.

The chain has TRBV9 and TRBJ2-7; 8 bases align to TRBD2. Germline V CDR1 and CDR2: SGDLS, YYNGEE. V shed 4 bases, J shed 5 bases, and the junction held 5 bases outside the gene matches. The CDR3 sequence is 13 residues long. The CDR3 DNA follows: TGTGCCAGCAGCCCGTCGGGGGGGGACGAGCAGTACTTC. Translating it yields CASSPSGGDEQYF.

This clone was detected only a few times. The chain has TRBV5-1 and TRBJ1-5; D is unresolved. CDR3 length equals 13 residues. Trimming cost V 1 base and J 2 bases, with 4 bases left between them. The V gene's germline CDR1 is SGHRS and CDR2 YFSETQ. The DNA of the CDR3 is TGCGCCAGCAGCTTGTTGGGCAATCAGCCCCAGCATTTT. As protein: CASSLLGNQPQHF.

The chain combines TRBV6-5 with TRBJ2-1; 8 nucleotides match TRBD2. The CDR3 contains 12 residues. The V segment lost 2 bases and the J segment 14 bases; nucleotides outside the gene matches: 5. Germline CDR1 reads MNHEY; CDR2 reads SVGAGI. CDR3 sequence: CASSYSGGGEFF. The CDR3, as DNA: TGTGCCAGCAGTTACAGCGGGGGAGGGGAGTTCTTC.

The chain carries TRBV19 and TRBJ1-4; 8 bases match TRBD1. This CDR3 region has 16 residues. Germline V lookup: CDR1 LNHDA, CDR2 SQIVND (reference sequence). Unmatched junction bases numbered 11, after V lost 3 bases and J lost 8 bases. CDR3 nucleotide sequence: TGTGCCAGTAGTATCTCCAGGGGGCTAGAGGCCGAAAAACTGTTTTTT. Translation gives CASSISRGLEAEKLFF.

The chain employs TRBV11-3 and TRBJ1-6; D is undetermined. V dropped 2 bases and J dropped 5 bases, with 16 bases sitting between them. Germline V CDR1 and CDR2: SGHNT, YENEEA. The CDR3 runs 17 residues. Here the CDR3 reads CASSLPRGSPNNSPLHF. CDR3 sequence (DNA): TGTGCCAGCAGCTTACCTCGGGGATCGCCTAATAATTCACCCCTCCACTTT.

This clone is termed medium-sized. V is TRBV14 and J is TRBJ2-5, with D unresolved. CDR3 length equals 13 residues. Germline assignment: CDR1 SGHDN and CDR2 FVKESK. V lost 1 base and J 3 bases, leaving 6 bases between the germline ends. The CDR3, as DNA: TGTGCCAGCAGCCAAGCCCCCAAAGAGACCCAGTACTTC. It specifies CASSQAPKETQYF.

This clone turned up a few times. The chain joins TRBV2 to TRBJ1-2; weak D call: TRBD1 (6 bases). The CDR3 extends over 13 amino acids. The ends were cut back, 6 bases at V and 4 bases at J, with 12 bases in the middle. Per germline, CDR1 SNHLY and CDR2 FYNNEI. CDR3 region: CASRAQGSYGYTF. CDR3 coding DNA: TGTGCCAGCAGGGCACAGGGAAGCTATGGCTACACCTTC. Based on the CDR3 plus reference TRBV2 and TRBJ1-2, the full variable domain is EPEVTQTPSHQVTQMGQEVILRCVPISNHLYFYWYRQILGQKVEFLVSFYNNEISEKSEIFDDQFSVERPDGSNFTLKIRSTKLEDSAMYFCASRAQGSYGYTFGSGTRLTVV.

This chain links TRBV4-1 with TRBJ2-2; 9 bases align to TRBD2. The CDR3 is 18 residues long. Germline V gives CDR1 MGHRA, CDR2 YSYEKL. After removal of 1 base from V and 6 bases from J, the junction contained 12 bases not matched to a gene. DNA for the CDR3: TGCGCCAGCAGCCAAGTAAGGTGGCTAGCGGGAAATTCCGGGGAGCTGTTTTTT. This gives the protein CASSQVRWLAGNSGELFF.

This rearrangement joins TRBV7-8 to TRBJ2-7, with 9 bases fitting TRBD2. The CDR3 covers 14 residues. Germline V CDR1 and CDR2: SGHVS, FQNEAQ. The V and J ends lost 6 bases and 2 bases, in that order; junction bases with no gene match: 5. CDR3 nucleotide sequence: TGTGCCAGCAGGGGTAGCGGGGGCACCTACGAGCAGTACTTC. Translated: CASRGSGGTYEQYF.

The chain links TRBV6-5 to TRBJ2-7, with 7 nucleotides matching TRBD1. V lost 3 bases, J lost 5 bases, and 7 bases stayed unmatched. Germline V gene sequence: CDR1 MNHEY, CDR2 SVGAGI. The length of the CDR3 is 14 residues. CDR3 nucleotide sequence: TGTGCCAGCAGTTATTCGACAGGGAAAAACGAGCAGTACTTC. It translates to CASSYSTGKNEQYF.

This chain uses TRBV6-5 with TRBJ2-3; the D is unclear. The CDR3 length is 14 residues. V lost 4 bases and J lost 2, with 10 bases in between. Germline V gene data show CDR1 as MNHEY and CDR2 as SVGAGI. The CDR3 spells CASSLGRTTDTQYF. DNA for the CDR3: TGTGCCAGCAGTTTGGGCAGAACCACAGATACGCAGTATTTT.

The CDR3 region is CASSLNWYDEQFF. CDR3 sequence (DNA): TGTGCCAGCAGCTTGAATTGGTACGATGAGCAGTTCTTC. This chain links TRBV7-6 with TRBJ2-1; D not certain. Germline V gene data show CDR1 as SGHVS and CDR2 as FNYEAQ. The CDR3 runs to 13 residues. V shed 3 bases and J shed 8 bases, with 11 bases lying between them.

V and J are TRBV6-5 and TRBJ2-7; D not resolved. Trimming took 9 bases from V and 7 from J, leaving 13 bases between them. The CDR3 covers 11 residues. Germline V gene lookup returns CDR1 MNHEY and CDR2 SVGAGI. CDR3 in amino acids: CASALEVEQYF. The CDR3 region has the DNA TGTGCCAGTGCCCTTGAGGTGGAGCAGTACTTC.

V is TRBV6-6 and J is TRBJ2-3; 9 nucleotides agree with TRBD1. V lost 2 bases, J lost 4 bases, and 4 bases stayed unmatched. Looked up from germline, CDR1 is MNHNY and CDR2 is SVGAGI (reference sequence). The CDR3 runs to 15 residues. The CDR3 reads CASSYGTGLPDTQYF. Written as DNA, the CDR3 is TGTGCCAGCAGTTACGGGACAGGGTTGCCAGATACGCAGTATTTT.

This rearrangement joins TRBV18 to TRBJ2-4; 7 bases match TRBD2. The CDR3 is 16 residues long. Germline V gene sequence: CDR1 KGHSH, CDR2 LQKENI. Trimming at V came to 3 bases and at J to 8 bases, leaving 13 bases not matched to a gene. For the CDR3, the DNA is TGTGCCAGCTCACCCTCCCGAGGCGGGAGTGGGGACATTCAGTACTTC. Protein product: CASSPSRGGSGDIQYF.

Only a few counts were recorded for this clone. The rearrangement links TRBV29-1 to TRBJ1-6; 9 nucleotides agree with TRBD1. Germline lookup yields CDR1 SQVTM and CDR2 ANQGSEA. The CDR3 extends over 13 amino acids. V dropped 4 bases and J dropped 5; count of bases not matched to a gene: 0. In nucleotides, the CDR3 is TGCAGCGTTGGGGACAGGGATAATTCACCCCTCCACTTT. It codes for CSVGDRDNSPLHF.

The chain links TRBV9 to TRBJ2-1; 11 bases align to TRBD2. V dropped 3 bases and J dropped 10; count of bases not matched to a gene: 9. The CDR3 is 15 amino acids. Germline CDR1 is SGDLS and CDR2 is YYNGEE. This CDR3 reads CASSASSGTSGEQFF. The CDR3 DNA reads TGTGCCAGCAGCGCAAGTTCCGGGACTAGCGGCGAGCAGTTCTTC.

The chain joins TRBV5-4 to TRBJ1-1, with unresolved D. Germline loops: CDR1 SGHNT, CDR2 YYREEE (reference sequence). The CDR3 totals 14 residues. V gave up 0 bases and J gave up 7 bases, with 13 bases separating them. The CDR3 nucleotides are TGTGCCAGCAGCTTGGCCGGGCAGGTCGTTGAAGCTTTCTTT. It codes for CASSLAGQVVEAFF.